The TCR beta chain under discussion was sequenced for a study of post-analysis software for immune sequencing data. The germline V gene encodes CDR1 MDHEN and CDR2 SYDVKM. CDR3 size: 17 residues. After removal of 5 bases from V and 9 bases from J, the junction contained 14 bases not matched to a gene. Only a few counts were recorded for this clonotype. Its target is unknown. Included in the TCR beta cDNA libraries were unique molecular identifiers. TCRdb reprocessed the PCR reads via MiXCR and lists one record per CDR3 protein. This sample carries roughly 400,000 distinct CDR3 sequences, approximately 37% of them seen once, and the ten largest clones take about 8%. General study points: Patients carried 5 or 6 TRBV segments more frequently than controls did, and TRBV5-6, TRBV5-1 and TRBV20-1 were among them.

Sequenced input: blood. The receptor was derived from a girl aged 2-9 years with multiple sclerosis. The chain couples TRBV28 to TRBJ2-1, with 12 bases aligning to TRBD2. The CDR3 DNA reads TGTGCCAGCAGTACCCCGATCCTAGCGGGAGGGCCGCTTGAGCAGTTCTTC. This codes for CASSTPILAGGPLEQFF.